This T cell receptor beta chain originates from a study of T cells after yellow fever vaccination. Overall study results and limits: Boosting was followed by the reappearance of most primary-vaccination clones (approximately 95% CD4, about 90% CD8).

This clonotype was counted between two and nine times. Its cognate antigen is unknown. Each CDR3 protein is one row after TCRdb ran MiXCR on the 5' RACE reads. The profile covers 200,000 to 300,000 distinct CDR3 sequences, with 13% appearing a single time and about 0.51% taken by the ten largest. Trimming removed 11 bases at V and 0 bases at J, with 16 bases between. This CDR3 has 14 amino acids. Germline CDR1 and CDR2: ENHRY and SYGVKD. This sequence originates from a young man who received the YFV17D yellow fever vaccine. The sequencing here drew on CD4+ T cells sorted from PBMCs, taken 45 days after the yellow fever booster vaccination. The chain is built from TRBV10-3 and TRBJ1-2; D possibly corresponds to TRBD1 (5 bases). CDR3 DNA sequence: TGTGCCTACTCAGCAGGGAGTACTAACTATGGCTACACCTTC. This codes for CAYSAGSTNYGYTF.